The 18 T cell receptor beta chains given below trace back to one sample, sequenced in a study of a mutant IDH1 vaccine in newly diagnosed glioma. Sample time point: week 5, during vaccination. Each dose delivered 300 ug of mutant IDH1 20-mer peptide subcutaneously with imiquimod. Some clones are missing from TCRdb's copy, which holds only in-frame ones; the method was immunoSEQ multiplex PCR. Of fewer than 100,000 clones in the sample, 75% to 95% were seen once. Antigens for these TCRs are unknown. Sequencing used PBMCs, obtained from a glioma patient whose treatment included an IDH1 peptide vaccine. Every receptor here comes from a woman between 45 and 65 years old with glioma.

The chain employs TRBV11-2 and TRBJ2-7; 14 bases are a match to TRBD2. This CDR3 has 17 amino acids. CDR1 is SGHAT and CDR2 is FQNNGV in the germline V gene. V shed 3 bases, J shed 4 bases, and the junction held 8 bases outside the gene matches. The CDR3 DNA sequence: TGTGCCAGCAGCTTTGGGCATGGGACTAGCGGGAGTTACGAGCAGTACTTC. It encodes CASSFGHGTSGSYEQYF.

Only one count was recorded for this clone. At one end, the junction sequence differs from germline, possibly due to a read error. The chain employs TRBV7-2 and TRBJ2-3, with a possible D match to TRBD2 (5 bases). The CDR3 is 15 amino acids. Looked up from germline, CDR1 is SGHTA and CDR2 is FQGNSA. The CDR3 DNA follows: TGTGCCAGCGGCTTAGACTGGAGGCTCACAGATACGCAGTATTTT. The encoded protein is CASGLDWRLTDTQYF.

The chain carries TRBV6-5 and TRBJ2-5; tentatively, D is TRBD1 or TRBD2 (5 bases each). The better agreement between TRBJ2-7 and the DNA end casts doubt on the J call. Per the germline V gene, CDR1 is MNHEY and CDR2 is SVGAGI. CDR3 size: 14 residues. The CDR3 DNA reads as TGTGCCAGCAGCGTGGGACCGCGGCCCTACGAGCAGTACTTC. Residues: CASSVGPRPYEQYF.

The chain carries TRBV5-1 and TRBJ2-7; D perhaps matches TRBD2 (6 bases). The V end lost 3 bases, the J end lost 3 bases, and 16 bases lay between the germline ends. The CDR3 has 15 residues. CDR1 and CDR2 (germline): SGHRS, YFSETQ. This CDR3 reads CASSSLAGNYYEQYF. Here the CDR3 DNA reads TGCGCCAGCAGCTCCTTGGCGGGGAATTACTACGAGCAGTACTTC.

This chain connects TRBV27 to TRBJ2-7; no clear D gene. CDR3 length: 12 residues. Germline V gene lookup returns CDR1 MNHEY and CDR2 SMNVEV (reference sequence). Trimming removed 5 bases at V and 0 bases at J, with 5 bases between. As DNA, the CDR3 is TGTGCCAGCAGTCCGAGCTCCTACGAGCAGTACTTC. This encodes CASSPSSYEQYF.

The gene calls are TRBV28 and TRBJ2-3, with 8 positions matching TRBD2. Germline CDR1 MDHEN, CDR2 SYDVKM. The junction had 12 bases not matched to a gene; V was cut back by 8 bases and J by 11 bases. This CDR3 spans 13 amino acids. The chain's CDR3 is CASGSESGRGQYF. The DNA for the CDR3 is TGTGCCAGCGGAAGTGAATCCGGGAGGGGGCAGTATTTT.

This clone has a single count. The rearrangement links TRBV19 to TRBJ1-5, with D tentatively TRBD1 (6 bases). Looked up from germline, CDR1 is LNHDA and CDR2 is SQIVND (reference sequence). Trimming took off 4 bases at V and 4 bases at J, with 17 bases between the two ends. The CDR3 spans 16 residues. Here the CDR3 DNA reads TGTGCCAGTAGTAAGAGGGGACACGATTTAAATCAGCCCCAGCATTTT. Amino acids: CASSKRGHDLNQPQHF.

V and J are TRBV11-3 and TRBJ1-1; maybe TRBD1 (5 bases). The CDR3 has 12 residues. The V and J ends lost 5 bases and 9 bases respectively, with 13 bases between them. Looked up from germline, CDR1 is SGHNT and CDR2 is YENEEA. The CDR3 loop is CASSGGGGKAFF. CDR3 nucleotides: TGTGCCAGCAGCGGCGGGGGGGGAAAAGCTTTCTTT.

The chain links TRBV18 to TRBJ2-2; D is possibly TRBD1 (6 bases). The CDR3 is made up of 20 amino acids. In germline, CDR1 is KGHSH, CDR2 LQKENI. The germline V and J ends were trimmed by 3 bases and 1 base, with 24 bases remaining between them. The CDR3 DNA sequence: TGTGCCAGCTCACCTTTTCCCCCATATTTGGGGGCTCAGAACACCGGGGAGCTGTTTTTT. Its translation: CASSPFPPYLGAQNTGELFF.

The CDR3 loop reads CASSESAFSAYEQYF. The CDR3 nucleotides read TGCGCCAGCAGTGAGTCAGCGTTTTCGGCTTACGAGCAGTACTTC. The rearrangement joins TRBV10-2 to TRBJ2-7, with D uncertain. The CDR3 totals 15 residues. V dropped 0 bases and J dropped 4 bases, with 13 bases sitting between them. CDR1 and CDR2 from the germline V gene are WSHSY and SAAADI.

The J gene is TRBJ1-5, the V gene TRBV2, with D hard to call. The CDR3 contains 11 residues. The germline gives CDR1 SNHLY, CDR2 FYNNEI. The V gene lost 6 bases and the J gene lost 9 bases, with 9 bases spanning the gap. DNA for the CDR3: TGTGCCAGCAGCCCCGACGGGCCCCAGCATTTT. Amino acids: CASSPDGPQHF.

The chain uses TRBV14 and TRBJ2-1, with 11 bases that match TRBD2. Germline V gene lookup returns CDR1 SGHDN and CDR2 FVKESK. The V and J ends lost 3 bases and 7 bases, in that order; junction bases with no gene match: 11. CDR3 length: 17 residues. The DNA of the CDR3 is TGTGCCAGCAGCCAGCTAGGACTAGCGGGTCTAGTAAATGAGCAGTTCTTC. This sequence encodes CASSQLGLAGLVNEQFF.

The rearrangement links TRBV7-9 to TRBJ1-2, with no clear D. V shed 2 bases and J shed 4 bases, with 11 bases lying between them. Germline V gene data show CDR1 as SEHNR and CDR2 as FQNEAQ (reference sequence). The CDR3 loop spans 14 amino acids. For the CDR3, the DNA is TGTGCCAGCAGCTTAAAAGGCGGTGTCTATGGCTACACCTTC. Protein sequence: CASSLKGGVYGYTF.

A remark on this clone: Germline and junction disagree at one end, which may indicate a read error. The rearrangement links TRBV5-3 to TRBJ1-3, with 10 bases lining up with TRBD1. TRBV5-3 is filed as an ORF, its function uncertain. The length of the CDR3 is 14 residues. This CDR3 reads CASSLGQGRNTIYF. The CDR3 region has the DNA TGTGCCAGCAGCTTGGGACAGGGGAGGAACACCATATATTTT.

This clone has just one count. V and J are TRBV5-1 and TRBJ2-7, with TRBD1 matching 7 bases. CDR1 is SGHRS and CDR2 is YFSETQ in the germline V gene. This CDR3 has 14 residues. J gave up 4 bases and V 5 bases, and 9 bases lay outside the gene matches. The CDR3 reads CASRGGPHNYEQYF. The CDR3 DNA follows: TGCGCCAGCAGAGGGGGCCCTCACAATTACGAGCAGTACTTC. The whole variable domain, filled in from reference TRBV5-1 and TRBJ2-7, reads KAGVTQTPRYLIKTRGQQVTLSCSPISGHRSVSWYQQTPGQGLQFLFEYFSETQRNKGNFPGRFSGRQFSNSRSEMNVSTLELGDSALYLCASRGGPHNYEQYFGPGTRLTVT.

The rearrangement uses TRBV7-9 and TRBJ2-2, with 10 nucleotides matching TRBD2. Germline-derived CDR1 and CDR2 are SEHNR and FQNEAQ (reference sequence). This CDR3 has 16 amino acids. Losses at the gene ends were 6 bases for V and 0 bases for J; bases not matched to a gene: 4. This chain's CDR3 is CASRSGRAPNTGELFF. Written as DNA, the CDR3 is TGTGCCAGCAGAAGCGGGAGGGCCCCGAACACCGGGGAGCTGTTTTTT.

This chain connects TRBV28 to TRBJ2-1; D is uncertain. The ends were cut back, 7 bases at V and 5 bases at J, with 12 bases in the middle. The CDR3 is 13 amino acids. Germline CDR1 is MDHEN and CDR2 is SYDVKM. Written as DNA, the CDR3 is TGTGCCAGCACCCTCCGGGTGGACAATGAGCAGTTCTTC. Its protein is CASTLRVDNEQFF.

The rearrangement uses TRBV27 and TRBJ1-5, with 7 bases fitting TRBD1. Germline V gives CDR1 MNHEY, CDR2 SMNVEV (reference sequence). V was clipped by 5 bases and J by 3 bases; unmatched bases: 7. The CDR3 totals 15 residues. The CDR3 nucleotides are TGTGCCAGCAGTAGTAAGGGACAGATCAATCAGCCCCAGCATTTT. Its protein is CASSSKGQINQPQHF.